Presented here are 28 T cell receptor beta chains from one specimen sequenced in a study of cytomegalovirus exposure and HLA in healthy donors (dated by TCRdb to about 2017). The method was the immunoSEQ multiplex PCR assay. For the multiplex PCR, a mixture combining 60 forward primers for TCR Vbeta segments and 13 reverse primers for TCR Jbeta segments was used. In TCRdb, the immuneACCESS table is reduced to in-frame sequences with V and J assigned. These tables do not hold every clone; where another copy was compared, an unresolved V gene accounts for under half, and the others remain unexplained. The sample table records roughly 120,000 clones; roughly 80% of these occur just once. The leading ten clones occupy 3% to 3.5% of the sample. Sequencing was performed on PBMCs. The source is a male donor in good health and CMV-seronegative.

This chain connects TRBV10-2 to TRBJ2-7; D possibly corresponds to TRBD2 (5 bases). Per germline, CDR1 WSHSY and CDR2 SAAADI. The CDR3 length is 13 residues. V was pared by 10 bases and J by 4 bases, with 17 bases between. CDR3 sequence reads: CATTELVGYEQYF. CDR3 in DNA: TGCGCCACCACCGAACTAGTAGGGTACGAGCAGTACTTC.

This clone showed up just a few times. The V and J genes are TRBV19 and TRBJ1-1; 8 nucleotides agree with TRBD1. The CDR3 consists of 14 residues. V was clipped by 6 bases and J by 1 base; unmatched bases: 4. The germline V gene has CDR1 LNHDA and CDR2 SQIVND (reference sequence). This chain's CDR3 is CASRPGGWNTEAFF. The CDR3 nucleotides are TGTGCCAGTAGGCCAGGGGGCTGGAACACTGAAGCTTTCTTT.

V usage is TRBV6-6 and J usage is TRBJ1-2, with D perhaps matching TRBD1 (6 bases). In germline, CDR1 is MNHNY, CDR2 SVGAGI (reference sequence). Trimming took off 2 bases at V and 4 bases at J, with 11 bases between the two ends. This CDR3 contains 14 residues. CDR3 nucleotide sequence: TGTGCCAGCAGTTACCAGGACAGCAGCTATGGCTACACCTTC. It translates to CASSYQDSSYGYTF.

The gene calls are TRBV27 and TRBJ1-5, with a tentative D call TRBD1 (6 bases). The CDR3 covers 14 residues. Germline loops: CDR1 MNHEY, CDR2 SMNVEV (reference sequence). V was clipped by 4 bases and J by 2 bases, with 9 bases between them. This CDR3 is CASSSQGRNQPQHF. CDR3 nucleotides: TGTGCCAGCAGTTCACAGGGACGCAATCAGCCCCAGCATTTT.

This rearrangement joins TRBV30 to TRBJ1-1; 10 bases map to TRBD1. V lost 0 bases, J lost 5 bases, and 3 bases stayed unmatched. The CDR3 runs to 14 residues. Germline lookup yields CDR1 GTSNPN and CDR2 SVGIG (reference sequence). CDR3 sequence (DNA): TGTGCCTGGAGTGTGACAGGGGGCAGGACTGAAGCTTTCTTT. As protein: CAWSVTGGRTEAFF.

This chain joins TRBV6-1 and TRBJ1-5; 7 bases match TRBD1. The CDR3 runs 17 residues. Germline-derived CDR1 and CDR2 are MNHNS and SASEGT. The J segment lost 6 bases and the V segment lost 4 bases, leaving 15 bases of the junction unmatched. The CDR3 DNA is TGTGCCAGCAGTGTTCCACCAACAGGGGTCCAGAGTCAGCCCCAGCATTTT. It codes for CASSVPPTGVQSQPQHF.

The chain is built from TRBV19 and TRBJ1-3; D is uncertain. The CDR3 runs 15 residues. V was trimmed by 7 bases and J by 4 bases, leaving 17 bases between them. The germline V gene encodes CDR1 LNHDA and CDR2 SQIVND (reference sequence). For the CDR3, the DNA is TGTGCCAGTAATATCGGGAGCGCGTGGGGAAACACCATATATTTT. Amino acid sequence: CASNIGSAWGNTIYF.

The chain combines TRBV5-1 with TRBJ2-1; 14 nucleotides line up with TRBD2. This CDR3 region has 17 residues. V shed 4 bases and J 4 bases; nucleotides not matched to a gene: 7. Germline V gives CDR1 SGHRS, CDR2 YFSETQ. The CDR3 sequence is CASSPGLAGGLYNEQFF. CDR3 nucleotides: TGCGCCAGCAGCCCCGGACTAGCGGGAGGACTATACAATGAGCAGTTCTTC.

The chain carries TRBV14 and TRBJ1-5, with 8 bases identical to TRBD1. Losses at the gene ends were 0 bases for V and 7 bases for J; bases not matched to a gene: 8. Germline CDR1 reads SGHDN; CDR2 reads FVKESK. The CDR3 consists of 16 residues. CDR3 in amino acids: CASSQDRAQGDQPQHF. Here the CDR3 DNA reads TGTGCCAGCAGCCAAGATCGAGCACAGGGGGACCAGCCCCAGCATTTT.

The V call is TRBV30, the J call TRBJ1-5; D remains ambiguous. Trimming removed 0 bases from V and 3 bases from J, with 9 bases in between. Germline CDR1 and CDR2: GTSNPN and SVGIG (reference sequence). CDR3 length: 14 residues. Written as DNA, the CDR3 is TGTGCCTGGAGTGTAAACGGGAACAATCAGCCCCAGCATTTT. Translation: CAWSVNGNNQPQHF.

This clone was picked up a small number of times. The chain couples TRBV28 to TRBJ1-6, with TRBD1 identical over 9 bases. Germline-derived CDR1 and CDR2 are MDHEN and SYDVKM. V was pared by 3 bases and J by 8 bases, with 2 bases of the junction left unmatched. The CDR3 sequence is 14 residues long. The CDR3 loop reads CASSLGTGHSPLHF. DNA for the CDR3: TGTGCCAGCAGTTTGGGGACAGGGCATTCACCCCTCCACTTT. Complete variable domain (other parts from reference TRBV28 and TRBJ1-6): DVKVTQSSRYLVKRTGEKVFLECVQDMDHENMFWYRQDPGLGLRLIYFSYDVKMKEKGDIPEGYSVSREKKERFSLILESASTNQTSMYLCASSLGTGHSPLHFGNGTRLTVT.

V and J are TRBV7-6 and TRBJ2-7; D is undetermined. V lost 5 bases to trimming and J lost 3 bases, with 11 bases between them. CDR3 length equals 13 residues. Germline V CDR1 and CDR2: SGHVS, FNYEAQ. The CDR3 spells CASSPRPGYEQYF. CDR3 nucleotide sequence: TGTGCCAGCAGCCCCAGACCGGGCTACGAGCAGTACTTC.

The CDR3 nucleotides are TGTGCCAGCAGTTCTAATCGTGTCACCAGGGTAAAAGAGACCCAGTACTTC. Protein sequence: CASSSNRVTRVKETQYF. The chain is built from TRBV27 and TRBJ2-5; D possibly corresponds to TRBD1 (5 bases). Per the germline V gene, CDR1 is MNHEY and CDR2 is SMNVEV (reference sequence). V was pared by 4 bases and J by 3 bases, with 21 bases between. This CDR3 spans 17 amino acids.

The chain has TRBV2 and TRBJ1-3; possibly TRBD1 for D (5 bases). CDR3 length equals 16 residues. From germline, CDR1 is SNHLY and CDR2 FYNNEI. Between the trimmed V and J ends, which lost 1 base and 1 base, there was a span of 11 bases. CDR3 coding DNA: TGTGCCAGCAGTGAAGGGGGCAGGAGATCTGGAAACACCATATATTTT. It translates to CASSEGGRRSGNTIYF.

This sequence joins TRBV30 and TRBJ2-7; D unresolved. The CDR3 loop spans 12 amino acids. Germline V gene lookup returns CDR1 GTSNPN and CDR2 SVGIG (reference sequence). V lost 0 bases, J lost 3 bases, and 6 bases lay in between. CDR3: CAWSVRLYEQYF. CDR3 in DNA: TGTGCCTGGAGTGTCAGGCTCTACGAGCAGTACTTC.

The chain joins TRBV6-4 to TRBJ1-1; D is perhaps TRBD1 (5 bases). Trimming removed 4 bases from V and 7 bases from J, with 13 bases in between. The V gene's germline CDR1 is MRHNA and CDR2 SNTAGT. The CDR3 consists of 13 residues. CDR3 loop: CASSATVDSEAFF. CDR3 nucleotides: TGTGCCAGCAGTGCGACAGTAGACAGTGAAGCTTTCTTT.

This clone turned up a few times. The V and J genes are TRBV28 and TRBJ1-4; 7 bases match TRBD1. The CDR3 extends over 12 amino acids. Germline V lookup: CDR1 MDHEN, CDR2 SYDVKM. After removal of 3 bases from V and 10 bases from J, the junction contained 2 bases not matched to a gene. The CDR3: CASSFGTVKLFF. As DNA, the CDR3 is TGTGCCAGCAGTTTCGGGACAGTAAAACTGTTTTTT.

The chain couples TRBV13 to TRBJ2-7, with 7 bases lining up with TRBD1. The CDR3 contains 14 residues. The germline V gene encodes CDR1 PRHDT and CDR2 FYEKMQ (reference sequence). The trim removed 2 bases at V and 5 bases at J, leaving 6 bases unmatched. The CDR3 region is CASSLRTGSDEQYF. Written as DNA, the CDR3 is TGTGCCAGCAGCTTAAGGACAGGTTCAGACGAGCAGTACTTC. The entire variable domain, with the rest obtained from reference TRBV13 and TRBJ2-7, is as follows: AAGVIQSPRHLIKEKRETATLKCYPIPRHDTVYWYQQGPGQDPQFLISFYEKMQSDKGSIPDRFSAQQFSDYHSELNMSSLELGDSALYFCASSLRTGSDEQYFGPGTRLTVT.

The chain joins TRBV5-1 to TRBJ1-2; 11 bases agree with TRBD1. In germline, CDR1 is SGHRS, CDR2 YFSETQ. Trimming cost V 4 bases and J 5 bases; bases outside gene matches: 4. The CDR3 is made up of 14 amino acids. The CDR3 here is CASSRDRGAYGYTF. CDR3 sequence (DNA): TGCGCCAGCAGCCGGGACAGGGGGGCATATGGCTACACCTTC.

This clone was counted only a few times. V usage is TRBV4-1 and J usage is TRBJ2-1; TRBD1 agrees at 9 bases. V lost 4 bases, J lost 8 bases, and 6 bases stayed unmatched. This CDR3 is 14 amino acids long. Germline CDR1 and CDR2: MGHRA and YSYEKL. Here the CDR3 reads CASSRGQGLDEQFF. CDR3 coding DNA: TGCGCCAGCAGCCGGGGACAGGGTTTAGATGAGCAGTTCTTC.

The V gene is TRBV30, the J gene TRBJ2-1; 8 bases match TRBD1. The V gene's germline CDR1 is GTSNPN and CDR2 SVGIG (reference sequence). J gave up 4 bases and V 2 bases, and 4 bases lay outside the gene matches. The CDR3 loop spans 14 amino acids. The CDR3 coding sequence is TGTGCCTGGAGTCCGGGACAGGCTTACAATGAGCAGTTCTTC. This encodes CAWSPGQAYNEQFF.

The genes are TRBV19 and TRBJ1-2; a possible D gene is TRBD1 (5 bases). Trimming took 9 bases from V and 1 from J, leaving 24 bases between them. The CDR3 consists of 17 residues. Germline V gives CDR1 LNHDA, CDR2 SQIVND (reference sequence). CDR3: CASSFRVGDPRNYGYTF. The CDR3 nucleotides are TGTGCCAGCTCATTCAGGGTAGGCGATCCCCGTAACTATGGCTACACCTTC.

The CDR3 DNA follows: TGTGCCAGCAGTTTAAAGGAAACAGGGCCTGAAGCTTTCTTT. Translated: CASSLKETGPEAFF. The V and J genes are TRBV6-6 and TRBJ1-1, with D perhaps matching TRBD1 (6 bases). This CDR3 region has 14 residues. Germline V gene lookup returns CDR1 MNHNY and CDR2 SVGAGI (reference sequence). V lost 4 bases to trimming and J lost 6 bases, with 15 bases between them.

Turning to this clone: Relative to the germline gene, one junction end is altered; a read error may explain this. CDR3 sequence reads: CSSSLDTGYTEAFF. Written as DNA, the CDR3 is TGTTCCAGCAGCTTAGATACAGGGTATACTGAAGCTTTCTTT. The V and J genes are TRBV7-9 and TRBJ1-1; perhaps TRBD1 as D (6 bases). CDR1 and CDR2 from the germline V gene are SEHNR and FQNEAQ (reference sequence). The CDR3 has 14 residues.

CDR3 coding DNA: TGTGCCAGTATGCTCACAGGGGGTGCACAGCCCCAGCATTTT. Translation: CASMLTGGAQPQHF. The rearrangement joins TRBV19 to TRBJ1-5; 8 bases match TRBD1. The germline gives CDR1 LNHDA, CDR2 SQIVND (reference sequence). The CDR3 loop spans 14 amino acids. Trimming removed 7 bases from V and 7 bases from J; junction bases left unmatched: 9.

This chain uses TRBV9 with TRBJ2-7; 8 bases align to TRBD2. The CDR3 is made up of 14 amino acids. Germline V gene lookup returns CDR1 SGDLS and CDR2 YYNGEE. V gave up 0 bases and J gave up 7 bases; unmatched junction bases: 6. The CDR3 protein is CASSVEGLAREQYF. The CDR3 coding sequence is TGTGCCAGCAGCGTAGAAGGACTAGCAAGGGAGCAGTACTTC.

The chain employs TRBV9 and TRBJ2-1, with unresolved D. Trimming cost V 0 bases and J 8 bases, with 6 bases left between them. This CDR3 comprises 12 residues. Germline V gene data show CDR1 as SGDLS and CDR2 as YYNGEE. The chain's CDR3 is CASSVAGHEQFF. The CDR3 coding sequence is TGTGCCAGCAGCGTAGCTGGGCATGAGCAGTTCTTC.

As to this clone: One end of the junction does not line up with germline, which may come from a read error. This chain uses TRBV7-9 with TRBJ1-5, with 8 bases matching TRBD1. The CDR3 spans 15 residues. CDR1 and CDR2 from the germline V gene are SEHNR and FQNEAQ (reference sequence). CDR3 nucleotides: TGTTCCAGCAGCCTTACCGGGACAGGAAATCAGCCCCAGCATTTT. Residues: CSSSLTGTGNQPQHF. The whole variable domain, filled in from reference TRBV7-9 and TRBJ1-5, reads DTGVSQNPRHKITKRGQNVTFRCDPISEHNRLYWYRQTLGQGPEFLTYFQNEAQLEKSRLLSDRFSAERPKGSFSTLEIQRTEQGDSAMYLCSSSLTGTGNQPQHFGDGTRLSIL.